This T cell receptor (beta chain) emerged from a study of preoperative IRX-2 immunotherapy in early breast cancer. The table came from immunoSEQ multiplex PCR; TCRdb's copy has only in-frame clones and leaves some out. The sample has some 42,000 clones, 82% seen once. Noted treatment: preoperative locoregional IRX-2 cytokine immunotherapy. Preoperative locoregional IRX-2 cytokine immunotherapy was tested in the phase Ib source study. The receptor comes from a human donor with breast cancer. The sequencing here drew on lymph node tissue, taken after IRX-2 immunotherapy.

CDR3 nucleotides: TGTGCCAGTAGTCCCGGACTCAACACTGAAGCTTTCTTT. Translation: CASSPGLNTEAFF. J is TRBJ1-1 and V is TRBV19; D gene unclear. V lost 5 bases, J lost 2 bases, and 9 bases lay in between. Germline V gene sequence: CDR1 LNHDA, CDR2 SQIVND (reference sequence). CDR3 length: 13 residues.